This T cell receptor beta chain was identified in a study of human T cells and chemical hapten exposure. A single record per CDR3 protein comes from TCRdb applying MiXCR to the RACE reads. The profile shows some 300,000 distinct CDR3 sequences, 5.5% of them singletons. This sample's time point: pre-sensitization, week 0. This sample's treatment: therapeutic diphenylcyclopropenone sensitization with weekly scalp DPC. There are many counts of this clonotype. The CDR3 runs to 16 residues. V lost 1 base, J lost 5 bases, and 4 bases stayed unmatched. CDR1 is SGHTA, CDR2 FQGTGA, per germline. Sequenced here: whole blood, sampled in connection with sensitization to the hapten diphenylcyclopropenone (DPC). The V gene is TRBV7-3, the J gene TRBJ2-2, with 10 bases identical to TRBD2. This clonotype was sampled from a woman aged 18-30 years with alopecia areata. Some clones in this sample may be carry-over from other donors' samples. CDR3 in amino acids: CASSLNGLAVTGELFF. The CDR3 region has the DNA TGTGCCAGCAGCTTAAACGGACTAGCGGTTACCGGGGAGCTGTTTTTT.